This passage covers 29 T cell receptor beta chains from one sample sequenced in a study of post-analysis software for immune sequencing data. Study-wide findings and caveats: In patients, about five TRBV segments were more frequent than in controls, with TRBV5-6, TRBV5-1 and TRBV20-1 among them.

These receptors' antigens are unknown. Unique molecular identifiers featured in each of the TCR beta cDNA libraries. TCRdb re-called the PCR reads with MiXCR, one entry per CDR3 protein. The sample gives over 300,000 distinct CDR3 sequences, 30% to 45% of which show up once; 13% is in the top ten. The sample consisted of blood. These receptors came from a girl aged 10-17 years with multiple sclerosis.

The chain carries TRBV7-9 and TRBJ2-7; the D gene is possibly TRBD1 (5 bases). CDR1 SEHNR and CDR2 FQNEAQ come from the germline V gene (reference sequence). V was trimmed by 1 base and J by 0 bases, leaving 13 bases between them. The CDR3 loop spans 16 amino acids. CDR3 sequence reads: CASSLGGGMSSYEQYF. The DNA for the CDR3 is TGTGCCAGCAGCTTAGGGGGCGGTATGAGCTCCTACGAGCAGTACTTC.

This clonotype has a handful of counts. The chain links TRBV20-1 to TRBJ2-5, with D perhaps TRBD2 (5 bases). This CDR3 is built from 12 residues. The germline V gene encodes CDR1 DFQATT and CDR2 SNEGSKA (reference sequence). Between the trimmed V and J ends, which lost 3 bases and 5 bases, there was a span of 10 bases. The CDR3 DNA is TGCAGTGCTAGTGAAGCGGTGGAGACCCAGTACTTC. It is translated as CSASEAVETQYF.

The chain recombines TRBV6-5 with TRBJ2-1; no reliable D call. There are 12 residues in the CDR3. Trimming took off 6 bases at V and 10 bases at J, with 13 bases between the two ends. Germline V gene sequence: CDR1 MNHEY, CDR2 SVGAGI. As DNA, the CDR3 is TGTGCCAGCAGCCTCGGGTCCGAGGAGCAGTTCTTC. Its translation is CASSLGSEEQFF.

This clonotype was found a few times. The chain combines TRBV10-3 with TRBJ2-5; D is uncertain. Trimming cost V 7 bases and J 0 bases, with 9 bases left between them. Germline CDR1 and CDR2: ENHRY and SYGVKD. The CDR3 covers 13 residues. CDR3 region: CAINEDNQETQYF. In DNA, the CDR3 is TGTGCCATCAATGAAGACAACCAAGAGACCCAGTACTTC.

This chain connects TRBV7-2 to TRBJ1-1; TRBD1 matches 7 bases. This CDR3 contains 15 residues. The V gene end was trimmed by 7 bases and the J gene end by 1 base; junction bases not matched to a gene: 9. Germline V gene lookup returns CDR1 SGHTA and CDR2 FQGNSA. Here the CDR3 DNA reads TGTGCCAGCAAGACAGGGAGGAGCGCGAACACTGAAGCTTTCTTT. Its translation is CASKTGRSANTEAFF.

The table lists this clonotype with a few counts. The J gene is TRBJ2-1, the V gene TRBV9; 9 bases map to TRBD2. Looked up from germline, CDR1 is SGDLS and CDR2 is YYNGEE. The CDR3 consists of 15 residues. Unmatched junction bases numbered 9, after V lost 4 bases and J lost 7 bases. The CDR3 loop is CASSPAGGPENEQFF. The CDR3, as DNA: TGTGCCAGCAGCCCGGCGGGGGGGCCGGAAAATGAGCAGTTCTTC. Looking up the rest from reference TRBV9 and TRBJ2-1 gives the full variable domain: DSGVTQTPKHLITATGQRVTLRCSPRSGDLSVYWYQQSLDQGLQFLIQYYNGEERAKGNILERFSAQQFPDLHSELNLSSLELGDSALYFCASSPAGGPENEQFFGPGTRLTVL.

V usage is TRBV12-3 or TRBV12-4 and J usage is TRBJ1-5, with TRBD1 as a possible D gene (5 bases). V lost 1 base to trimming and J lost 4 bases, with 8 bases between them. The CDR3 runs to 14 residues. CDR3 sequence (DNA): TGTGCCAGCAGTTTAGGGGGGGTAAATCAGCCCCAGCATTTT. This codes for CASSLGGVNQPQHF.

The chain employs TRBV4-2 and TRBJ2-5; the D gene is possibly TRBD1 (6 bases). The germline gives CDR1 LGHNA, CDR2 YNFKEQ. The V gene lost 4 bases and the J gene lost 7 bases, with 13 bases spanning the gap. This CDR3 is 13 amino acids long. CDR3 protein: CASSLEIGGTQYF. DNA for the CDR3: TGTGCCAGCAGCCTTGAGATAGGGGGGACCCAGTACTTC.

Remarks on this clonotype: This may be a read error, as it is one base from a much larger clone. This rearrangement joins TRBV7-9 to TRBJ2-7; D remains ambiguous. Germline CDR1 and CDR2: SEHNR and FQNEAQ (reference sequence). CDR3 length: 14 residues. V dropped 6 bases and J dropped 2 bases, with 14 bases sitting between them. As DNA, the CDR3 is TGTGCCAGCAGGGATAAGTCCAGGCCCTACGAGCAGTACTTC. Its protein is CASRDKSRPYEQYF.

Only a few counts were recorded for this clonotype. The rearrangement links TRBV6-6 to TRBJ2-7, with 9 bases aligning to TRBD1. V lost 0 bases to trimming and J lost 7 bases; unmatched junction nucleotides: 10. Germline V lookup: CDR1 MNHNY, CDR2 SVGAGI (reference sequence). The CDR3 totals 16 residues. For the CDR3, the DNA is TGTGCCAGCAGTTACTCGATACAGGGGGCGCTTCATGAGCAGTACTTC. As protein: CASSYSIQGALHEQYF.

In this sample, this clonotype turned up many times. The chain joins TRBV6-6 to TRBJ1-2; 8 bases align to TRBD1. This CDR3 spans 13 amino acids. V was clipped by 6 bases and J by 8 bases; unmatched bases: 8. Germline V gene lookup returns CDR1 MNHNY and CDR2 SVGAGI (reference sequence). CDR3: CASSLDRAGGYTF. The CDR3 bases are TGTGCCAGCAGCCTGGACAGGGCCGGCGGCTACACCTTC.

CDR3 sequence: CSVVVQTYEQYF. CDR3 DNA: TGCAGCGTTGTTGTACAGACCTACGAGCAGTACTTC. This chain links TRBV29-1 with TRBJ2-7; D is ambiguous. The germline V gene encodes CDR1 SQVTM and CDR2 ANQGSEA. V was trimmed by 4 bases and J by 2 bases, leaving 9 bases between them. There are 12 residues in the CDR3.

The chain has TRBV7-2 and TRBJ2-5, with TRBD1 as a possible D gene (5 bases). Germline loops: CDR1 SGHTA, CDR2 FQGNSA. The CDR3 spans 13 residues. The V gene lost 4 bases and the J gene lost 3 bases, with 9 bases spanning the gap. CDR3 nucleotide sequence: TGTGCCAGCAGCTCCCCGACAGAAGAGACCCAGTACTTC. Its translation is CASSSPTEETQYF.

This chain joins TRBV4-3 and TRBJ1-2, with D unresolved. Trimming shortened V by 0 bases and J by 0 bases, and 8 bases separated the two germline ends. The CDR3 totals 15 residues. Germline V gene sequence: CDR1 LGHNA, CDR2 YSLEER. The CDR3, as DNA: TGCGCCAGCAGCCAAGAACTTGCAGCTAACTATGGCTACACCTTC. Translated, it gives CASSQELAANYGYTF.

CDR3 in DNA: TGTGCCAGCAGACCAGCCGGGACAGGGAACAATGAGCAGTTCTTC. As protein: CASRPAGTGNNEQFF. The chain has TRBV28 and TRBJ2-1, with 9 nucleotides matching TRBD1. Germline values: CDR1 MDHEN, CDR2 SYDVKM. The CDR3 contains 15 residues. V shed 6 bases, J shed 5 bases, and the junction held 8 bases outside the gene matches.

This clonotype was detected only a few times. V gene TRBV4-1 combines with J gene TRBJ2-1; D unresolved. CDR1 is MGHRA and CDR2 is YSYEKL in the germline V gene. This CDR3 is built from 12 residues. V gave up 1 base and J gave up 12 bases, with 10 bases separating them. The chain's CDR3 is CASSQVSALQFF. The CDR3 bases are TGCGCCAGCAGCCAAGTATCCGCGTTGCAGTTCTTC.

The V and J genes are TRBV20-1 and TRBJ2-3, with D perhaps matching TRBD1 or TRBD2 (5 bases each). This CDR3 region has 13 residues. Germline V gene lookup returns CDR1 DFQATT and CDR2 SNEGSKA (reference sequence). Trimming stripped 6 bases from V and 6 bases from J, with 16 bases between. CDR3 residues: CSAVDTGADTQYF. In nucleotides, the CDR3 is TGCAGTGCCGTAGACACCGGGGCGGATACGCAGTATTTT.

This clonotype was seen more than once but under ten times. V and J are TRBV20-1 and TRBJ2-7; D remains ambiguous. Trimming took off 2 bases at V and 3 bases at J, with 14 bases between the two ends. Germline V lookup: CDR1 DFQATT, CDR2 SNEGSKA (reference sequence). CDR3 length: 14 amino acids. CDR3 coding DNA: TGCAGTGCTAGAAAACGGGCGCCGGGCTACGAGCAGTACTTC. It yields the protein CSARKRAPGYEQYF.

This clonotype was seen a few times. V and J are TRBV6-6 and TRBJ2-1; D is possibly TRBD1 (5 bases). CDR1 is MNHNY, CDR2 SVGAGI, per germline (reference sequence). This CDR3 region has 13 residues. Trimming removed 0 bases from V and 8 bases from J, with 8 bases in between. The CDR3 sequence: CASSYSVGDEQFF. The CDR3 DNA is TGTGCCAGCAGTTACTCGGTAGGGGATGAGCAGTTCTTC.

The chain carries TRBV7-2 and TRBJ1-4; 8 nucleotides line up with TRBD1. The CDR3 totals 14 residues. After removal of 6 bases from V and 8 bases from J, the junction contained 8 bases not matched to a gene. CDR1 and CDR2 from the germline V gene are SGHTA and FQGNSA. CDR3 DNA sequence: TGTGCCAGCAGGACGGACAGGGCAGGGGAAAAACTGTTTTTT. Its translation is CASRTDRAGEKLFF.

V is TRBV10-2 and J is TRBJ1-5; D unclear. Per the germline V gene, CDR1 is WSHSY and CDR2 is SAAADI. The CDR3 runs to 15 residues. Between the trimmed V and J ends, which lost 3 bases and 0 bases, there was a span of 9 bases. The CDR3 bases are TGCGCCAGCAGTGACCGCGCCTATAGCAATCAGCCCCAGCATTTT. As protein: CASSDRAYSNQPQHF.

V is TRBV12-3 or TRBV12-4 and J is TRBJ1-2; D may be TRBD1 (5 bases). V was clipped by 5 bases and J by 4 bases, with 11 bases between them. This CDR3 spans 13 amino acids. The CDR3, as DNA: TGTGCCAGCAGTCCACAGGCGAGCTATGGCTACACCTTC. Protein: CASSPQASYGYTF.

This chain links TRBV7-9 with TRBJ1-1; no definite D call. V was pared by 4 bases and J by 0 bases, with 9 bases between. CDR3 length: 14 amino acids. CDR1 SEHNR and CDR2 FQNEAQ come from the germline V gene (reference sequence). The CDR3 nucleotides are TGTGCCAGCAGCTCAACCGGTATGAACACTGAAGCTTTCTTT. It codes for CASSSTGMNTEAFF.

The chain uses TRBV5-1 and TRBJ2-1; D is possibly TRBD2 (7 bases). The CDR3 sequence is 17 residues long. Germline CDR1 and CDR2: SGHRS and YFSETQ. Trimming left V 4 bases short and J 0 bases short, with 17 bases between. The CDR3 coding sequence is TGCGCCAGCAGCAGGGGGGGGCAGAGCTTCTCCTACAATGAGCAGTTCTTC. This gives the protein CASSRGGQSFSYNEQFF.

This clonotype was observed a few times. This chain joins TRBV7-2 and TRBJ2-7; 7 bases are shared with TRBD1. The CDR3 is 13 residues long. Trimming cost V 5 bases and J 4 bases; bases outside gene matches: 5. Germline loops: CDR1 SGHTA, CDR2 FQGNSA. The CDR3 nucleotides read TGTGCCAGCAGCGTCGGGACAGTATACGAGCAGTACTTC. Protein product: CASSVGTVYEQYF.

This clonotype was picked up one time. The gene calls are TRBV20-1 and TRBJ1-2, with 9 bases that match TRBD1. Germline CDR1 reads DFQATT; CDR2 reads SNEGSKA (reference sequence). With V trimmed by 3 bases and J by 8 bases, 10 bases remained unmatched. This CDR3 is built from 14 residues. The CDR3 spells CSASPGQGRRGYTF. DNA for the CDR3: TGCAGTGCTAGCCCCGGACAGGGGAGGAGAGGCTACACCTTC.

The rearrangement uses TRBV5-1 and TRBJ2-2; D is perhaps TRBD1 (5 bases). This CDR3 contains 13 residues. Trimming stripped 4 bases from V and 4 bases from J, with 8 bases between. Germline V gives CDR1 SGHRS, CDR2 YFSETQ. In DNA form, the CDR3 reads TGCGCCAGCAGCCCCCAGGGCACCGGGGAGCTGTTTTTT. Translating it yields CASSPQGTGELFF.

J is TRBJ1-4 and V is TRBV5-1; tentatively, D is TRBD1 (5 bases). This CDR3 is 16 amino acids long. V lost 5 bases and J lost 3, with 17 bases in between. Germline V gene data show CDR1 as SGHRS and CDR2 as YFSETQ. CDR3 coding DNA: TGCGCCAGCAGTTACGTGGCAGGGCTCTCTAATGAAAAACTGTTTTTT. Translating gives CASSYVAGLSNEKLFF.

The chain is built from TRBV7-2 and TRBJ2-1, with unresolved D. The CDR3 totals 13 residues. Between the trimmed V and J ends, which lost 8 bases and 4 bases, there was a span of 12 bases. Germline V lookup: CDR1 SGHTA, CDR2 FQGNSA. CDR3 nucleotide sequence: TGTGCCAGCTTAAGGGCGGATTACAATGAGCAGTTCTTC. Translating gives CASLRADYNEQFF.